These T cell receptor beta chains were read from a single sample in a study of T-cell memory formation after mild COVID-19. TCRdb passed the 5' RACE reads through MiXCR, listing each CDR3 protein once. The repertoire holds some 210,000 distinct CDR3 sequences, with 10% as singletons. The sequenced sample was PBMCs or a T cell subset sorted from them (not recorded which). The source of these receptors is a young man who had mild COVID-19 (a few samples of this study predate the infection). Cell type and time point are not known. The CDR3 runs from the conserved cysteine through the conserved F or W. A D gene is named only where the DNA matches it firmly. Rows give clone size only sometimes, using once, few, many, or a class for an expanded clone.

TRBJ1-2,many,TRBV11-2,NA,TGTGCCAGCAGCTTTGGGTGGGGCGAACCCTCCTATGGCTACACCTTC,CASSFGWGEPSYGYTF
TRBJ2-1,NA,TRBV24-1,NA,TGTGCCACCAGTGATTTGCAGGGCAGAGAGCAGTTCTTC,CATSDLQGREQFF
TRBJ2-3,few,TRBV12-3/TRBV12-4,NA,TGTGCCAGCAGTCCGCGGACCAACACAGATACGCAGTATTTT,CASSPRTNTDTQYF
TRBJ1-1,many,TRBV29-1,NA,TGCAGCGTTGAAAAACCGGAGAACACTGAAGCTTTCTTT,CSVEKPENTEAFF
TRBJ2-3,few,TRBV7-2,NA,TGTGCCAGCAGCTTATATCAGAGAAGCACAGATACGCAGTATTTT,CASSLYQRSTDTQYF
TRBJ2-3,many,TRBV30,NA,TGTGCCTGGAAGTGGACAGGCACAGATACGCAGTATTTT,CAWKWTGTDTQYF
TRBJ2-5,many,TRBV12-3/TRBV12-4,NA,TGTGCCAGCAGGGAACAGGGTGGAGAGACCCAGTACTTC,CASREQGGETQYF
TRBJ2-1,NA,TRBV20-1,NA,TGCAGTGCCCCGGACTACAATGAGCAGTTCTTC,CSAPDYNEQFF
TRBJ2-3,NA,TRBV5-1,TRBD1,TGCGCCAGCAGCTTGGATCCGGGACAGGGGACAGATACGCAGTATTTT,CASSLDPGQGTDTQYF
TRBJ1-1,NA,TRBV21-1,NA,TGTGCCAGCAGCAAAGATGACAGGGGAGCTTTCTTT,CASSKDDRGAFF
TRBJ1-1,NA,TRBV7-2,NA,TGTGCCAGCAGCTCACAGTCGAACACTGAAGCTTTCTTT,CASSSQSNTEAFF
TRBJ2-1,few,TRBV4-3,TRBD1,TGCGCCAGCAGCCAGGCAACCGGGGACAGGGGATGGCGGGGGGCCTACAATGAGCAGTTCTTC,CASSQATGDRGWRGAYNEQFF
TRBJ2-5,NA,TRBV6-6,TRBD2,TGTGCCAGCACCCGGACTAGCGGGTACCAAGAGACCCAGTACTTC,CASTRTSGYQETQYF
TRBJ2-5,few,TRBV4-3,TRBD2,TGCGCCAGCAGGAGACTAGCGGGGGGCCCCCAAGAGACCCAGTACTTC,CASRRLAGGPQETQYF
TRBJ2-5,many,TRBV7-9,NA,TGTGCCAGCAGCGCGGTCCAAGAGACCCAGTACTTC,CASSAVQETQYF
TRBJ2-5,many,TRBV28,TRBD1,TGTGCCAGCAACCTAGGACAGGGCGGGCAAGAGACCCAGTACTTC,CASNLGQGGQETQYF
TRBJ2-7,many,TRBV7-2,NA,TGTGCCAGCAGACGCCCCGCGTCTGGTATTTACGAGCAGTACTTC,CASRRPASGIYEQYF
TRBJ1-1,few,TRBV7-9,NA,TGTGCCAGCAGCTTAGTTGCAGGGAGCACTGAAGCTTTCTTT,CASSLVAGSTEAFF
TRBJ2-7,few,TRBV18,NA,TGTGCCAGCTCTGCGGGAAGGGCCTTAGGCGAGCAGTACTTC,CASSAGRALGEQYF
TRBJ2-1,many,TRBV7-3,NA,TGTGCCAGCAGCTCCCGGCAGGGCAGAATCAATGAGCAGTTCTTC,CASSSRQGRINEQFF
TRBJ2-5,NA,TRBV6-5,NA,TGTGCCAGCAGTTATTCCCATACGGACGAGACCCAGTACTTC,CASSYSHTDETQYF
TRBJ2-2,few,TRBV7-6,NA,TGTGCCAGCAGCTTAGGACAGGGACTGAACACCGGGGAGCTGTTTTTT,CASSLGQGLNTGELFF
TRBJ1-3,NA,TRBV5-1,TRBD1,TGCGCCAGCAGCCGGGACAGCTCTGGAAACACCATATATTTT,CASSRDSSGNTIYF